Below are 22 T cell receptor beta chains sequenced from a single sample in a study of blood T cells in healthy people across ages. Through a sample-barcoded 5' primer and a J-beta primer mix, a second PCR was run for 7 to 11 cycles. TCRdb fed the 5' RACE reads into MiXCR, producing one record per CDR3 protein. This table has roughly 1,300,000 distinct CDR3 sequences, approximately 59% appearing once. Input material: blood. The source is a man between 18 and 35 years old in good health.

The gene calls are TRBV6-5 and TRBJ2-7; 11 bases are shared with TRBD2. V gave up 5 bases and J gave up 2 bases; unmatched junction bases: 5. The CDR3 covers 15 residues. Germline lookup yields CDR1 MNHEY and CDR2 SVGAGI. CDR3 nucleotide sequence: TGTGCCAGCAGTAAGCTAGCGGGAGGTACCTACGAGCAGTACTTC. Translated, it gives CASSKLAGGTYEQYF.

This clonotype was picked up a small number of times. The chain employs TRBV20-1 and TRBJ2-7; the match to TRBD1 covers 10 bases. V gave up 1 base and J gave up 1 base; unmatched junction bases: 4. The CDR3 runs 15 residues. CDR1 and CDR2 from the germline V gene are DFQATT and SNEGSKA (reference sequence). The CDR3 bases are TGCAGTGCTAGAGGGGGACAGGGGTCGTCCTACGAGCAGTACTTC. This gives the protein CSARGGQGSSYEQYF.

This sequence joins TRBV6-2 or TRBV6-3 and TRBJ1-2, with a possible D match to TRBD1 (6 bases). V lost 5 bases and J lost 5, with 12 bases in between. Germline CDR1 and CDR2: MNHEY and SVGEGT. The CDR3 runs to 13 residues. Written as DNA, the CDR3 is TGTGCCAGCAGTCGGACAGACCGATATGGCTACACCTTC. Its translation is CASSRTDRYGYTF.

The rearrangement joins TRBV7-6 to TRBJ2-4; D uncertain. The closer fit of TRBJ2-7 to the DNA end suggests the J call may be wrong. Germline assignment: CDR1 SGHVS and CDR2 FNYEAQ. The CDR3 loop spans 13 amino acids. The CDR3 here is CASGRGPAYEQYF. CDR3 sequence (DNA): TGTGCCAGCGGCCGAGGACCGGCCTACGAGCAGTACTTC.

This chain links TRBV28 with TRBJ2-7, with a possible D match to TRBD1 (6 bases). The CDR3 runs to 15 residues. The germline V gene has CDR1 MDHEN and CDR2 SYDVKM. Trimming shortened V by 4 bases and J by 2 bases, and 15 bases separated the two germline ends. CDR3 residues: CASSSGTRGPYEQYF. In DNA, the CDR3 is TGTGCCAGCAGTTCCGGGACCAGGGGACCCTACGAGCAGTACTTC.

The rearrangement uses TRBV27 and TRBJ1-2; unclear D gene. Germline values: CDR1 MNHEY, CDR2 SMNVEV (reference sequence). V dropped 2 bases and J dropped 4 bases, with 14 bases sitting between them. CDR3 size: 15 residues. CDR3 amino acids: CASSLRGPPGYGYTF. CDR3 DNA sequence: TGTGCCAGCAGTTTAAGAGGGCCCCCGGGCTATGGCTACACCTTC.

This clonotype was detected a few times. This sequence joins TRBV12-3 or TRBV12-4 and TRBJ1-2, with D unresolved. There are 11 residues in the CDR3. V gave up 8 bases and J gave up 9 bases, with 13 bases separating them. DNA for the CDR3: TGTGCCAGCCGTCTTGACGGCAGCTACACCTTC. This translates into CASRLDGSYTF.

The rearrangement joins TRBV7-2 to TRBJ2-1; D might be TRBD1 or TRBD2, each matching 5 bases. V was trimmed by 4 bases and J by 0 bases, leaving 13 bases between them. This CDR3 has 16 residues. The V gene's germline CDR1 is SGHTA and CDR2 FQGNSA. The CDR3 nucleotides are TGTGCCAGCAGCTCCCCGGGGACGAGCTCCTACAATGAGCAGTTCTTC. It codes for CASSSPGTSSYNEQFF.

J is TRBJ2-5 and V is TRBV6-5; D not certain. Trimming left V 5 bases short and J 0 bases short, with 10 bases between. The CDR3 is made up of 14 amino acids. CDR1 and CDR2 (germline): MNHEY, SVGAGI. CDR3 DNA: TGTGCCAGCAGTGGGTATAGGTACCAAGAGACCCAGTACTTC. This encodes CASSGYRYQETQYF.

CDR3 region: CASSRGALGGTEAFF. The CDR3 nucleotides are TGTGCCAGCAGTCGCGGGGCCCTAGGAGGCACTGAAGCTTTCTTT. The chain has TRBV6-5 and TRBJ1-1, with D possibly TRBD1 on 5 matching bases. Germline values: CDR1 MNHEY, CDR2 SVGAGI. V dropped 5 bases and J dropped 4 bases, with 17 bases sitting between them. The CDR3 covers 15 residues.

Details on this clonotype: One end of the junction varies from germline; a read error may be responsible. The rearrangement joins TRBV7-9 to TRBJ2-7, with D uncertain. The assigned J gene may be wrong: the sequence end matches TRBJ2-5 better. Germline CDR1 SEHNR, CDR2 FQNEAQ (reference sequence). The CDR3 is made up of 12 amino acids. The CDR3 DNA reads TGTGCCACCAGCCGTCCCAGGGAGACCCAGTACTTC. As protein: CATSRPRETQYF.

The V and J genes are TRBV25-1 and TRBJ2-7; perhaps TRBD2 as D (5 bases). This CDR3 has 15 residues. The germline V gene encodes CDR1 MGHDK and CDR2 SYGVNS. Trimming left V 7 bases short and J 0 bases short, with 16 bases between. CDR3 sequence reads: CASTWRSGSSYEQYF. In DNA, the CDR3 is TGTGCCAGCACTTGGAGAAGCGGCAGCTCCTACGAGCAGTACTTC.

V is TRBV10-3 and J is TRBJ1-1, with 9 positions matching TRBD1. This CDR3 has 12 amino acids. Trimming removed 8 bases from V and 3 bases from J; junction bases left unmatched: 1. CDR1 ENHRY and CDR2 SYGVKD come from the germline V gene. CDR3 sequence (DNA): TGTGCCATCCGGGACAGGGACACTGAAGCTTTCTTT. It codes for CAIRDRDTEAFF.

The rearrangement uses TRBV12-5 and TRBJ1-6; possibly TRBD1 for D (6 bases). V dropped 6 bases and J dropped 7 bases, with 16 bases sitting between them. Germline assignment: CDR1 LGHNT and CDR2 FRNRAP. The CDR3 runs 15 residues. The CDR3 DNA reads TGTGCTAGTGGCCCTACCGGGACACTCAATTCACCCCTCCACTTT. Translating it yields CASGPTGTLNSPLHF.

The table lists this clonotype with a count of one. The chain joins TRBV2 to TRBJ1-2; possibly TRBD1 for D (5 bases). Trimming shortened V by 9 bases and J by 7 bases, and 15 bases separated the two germline ends. The CDR3 contains 12 residues. Germline CDR1 and CDR2: SNHLY and FYNNEI. For the CDR3, the DNA is TGTGCCAGTCGTGGGGCCTCGGCTGGCTACACCTTC. Translated: CASRGASAGYTF.

The chain uses TRBV6-2 or TRBV6-3 and TRBJ2-1; perhaps TRBD2 as D (5 bases). This CDR3 is 16 amino acids long. Germline V CDR1 and CDR2: MNHEY, SVGEGT. Deletions cut 6 bases from V and 7 bases from J, with 22 bases between. The CDR3 region has the DNA TGTGCCAGCAGCCCCCTTCGGGGTGAGCCGGGGAATGAGCAGTTCTTC. Protein: CASSPLRGEPGNEQFF.

The chain links TRBV6-6 to TRBJ2-7, with 8 nucleotides matching TRBD2. The junction had 11 bases not matched to a gene; V was cut back by 0 bases and J by 7 bases. Per germline, CDR1 MNHNY and CDR2 SVGAGI (reference sequence). The CDR3 has 16 residues. The CDR3 loop is CASSYSRTSLYNEQYF. As DNA, the CDR3 is TGTGCCAGCAGTTACTCGAGGACTAGCCTTTACAATGAGCAGTACTTC.

This chain connects TRBV20-1 to TRBJ2-1; TRBD1 matches at 10 bases. The J call may be faulty, since TRBJ2-7 better matches the DNA end. This CDR3 has 13 residues. CDR1 DFQATT and CDR2 SNEGSKA come from the germline V gene (reference sequence). The CDR3 DNA reads as TGCAGTGCTAGGGGGACAGGGGTTTGGGAGCAGTACTTC. Protein product: CSARGTGVWEQYF.

The chain recombines TRBV11-1 with TRBJ2-4; tentatively, D is TRBD1 (6 bases). The CDR3 is 14 residues long. From germline, CDR1 is SGHAT and CDR2 FQDESV (reference sequence). The ends were cut back, 5 bases at V and 9 bases at J, with 17 bases in the middle. The CDR3 DNA follows: TGTGCCAGCAGCCCAATACAGGGTTGGGGCATTCAGTACTTC. This codes for CASSPIQGWGIQYF.

The genes are TRBV27 and TRBJ2-1; TRBD1 is a possible D gene (5 bases). The V gene lost 4 bases and the J gene lost 8 bases, with 24 bases spanning the gap. The CDR3 totals 17 residues. Germline V gene data show CDR1 as MNHEY and CDR2 as SMNVEV (reference sequence). The CDR3 protein is CASSYPAWAGNWDEQFF. Here the CDR3 DNA reads TGTGCCAGCAGTTACCCAGCTTGGGCAGGGAATTGGGATGAGCAGTTCTTC.

The chain uses TRBV4-2 and TRBJ2-5; 9 bases map to TRBD1. V shed 3 bases and J 9 bases; nucleotides not matched to a gene: 11. This CDR3 is 15 amino acids long. Germline CDR1 reads LGHNA; CDR2 reads YNFKEQ. In DNA, the CDR3 is TGTGCCAGCAGCCAGGACAGGGGAGGGGCCCAGCCCCAGTACTTC. Encoded protein: CASSQDRGGAQPQYF.

The V call is TRBV20-1, the J call TRBJ2-3, with 15 bases that match TRBD2. Germline V CDR1 and CDR2: DFQATT, SNEGSKA (reference sequence). CDR3 length: 19 residues. The V gene end was trimmed by 4 bases and the J gene end by 6 bases; junction bases not matched to a gene: 17. The CDR3 sequence is CSATRTSGRVGKGADTQYF. Written as DNA, the CDR3 is TGCAGTGCTACCAGGACTAGCGGGAGGGTCGGGAAAGGGGCGGATACGCAGTATTTT.